The present T cell receptor (beta chain) was sequenced within a study of T cells in Graves' hyperthyroidism and ophthalmopathy. For the study at large: Peripheral blood specimens were obtained at initial diagnosis, prior to any treatment.

Researchers amplified the TCR beta CDR3 regions from RNA transcripts. HTBI primers were employed in a first-round RT-PCR of the TCR CDR3. From the multiplex PCR reads, TCRdb called clonotypes with MiXCR, one entry per CDR3 protein. The sample lists roughly 510,000 distinct CDR3 sequences; about 20% were seen once. This clonotype was counted ten times or more. Diagnoses were made from clinical symptoms, serum measures (thyroxine and TRAb), thyroid ultrasound and orbital computed tomography. CDR3 length: 16 residues. Germline CDR1 reads MDHEN; CDR2 reads SYDVKM. V was trimmed by 3 bases and J by 1 base, leaving 15 bases between them.

The sample taken for sequencing was blood. This chain joins TRBV28 and TRBJ1-1; D is perhaps TRBD1 (5 bases). The sequence was obtained from a man aged 18 to 30 with Graves' hyperthyroidism. The CDR3 DNA sequence: TGTGCCAGCAGTTTCGGGTTAGGGGTGTGGAACACTGAAGCTTTCTTT. Protein sequence: CASSFGLGVWNTEAFF.